The rows below give T cell receptor beta chains drawn from one sample of a study of blood T cell repertoires in COVID-19. This table comes from immunoSEQ multiplex PCR, and its TCRdb copy is limited to in-frame clones, with some not included. Here the sample spans more than 15,000 clones, around 80% being singletons. The sequenced sample consisted of peripheral blood. All receptors derive from a man aged 55 to 70 with acute or convalescent COVID-19. The CDR3 runs from the conserved cysteine through the conserved F or W. Each record gives: clone size, D gene, J gene, V gene, CDR3 DNA, CDR3 protein. The D gene is left open where the match is weak. Size tells how often a clone was seen (once, few, many) or the class of an expanded clone, and some rows leave it out.

>.|.|TRBJ1-1|TRBV7-9
TGTGCCAGCAGGGTAGACACTGAAGCTTTCTTT
CASRVDTEAFF
>.|TRBD1|TRBJ1-5|TRBV10-1
TGCGCCAGCAGTTCCGGGACAGAATACGAGCCCCAGCATTTT
CASSSGTEYEPQHF
>.|.|TRBJ1-1|TRBV29-1
TGCAGCGTTGCCAGGAAAGGATTGAACACTGAAGCTTTCTTT
CSVARKGLNTEAFF
>.|TRBD2|TRBJ2-2|TRBV10-3
TGTGCCACGGGAGGCGTAACCGGGGAGCTGTTTTTT
CATGGVTGELFF
>.|.|TRBJ1-2|TRBV24-1
TGTGCCACCAGTGATTCCGGACAGAGCTATGGCTACACCTTC
CATSDSGQSYGYTF
>.|.|TRBJ1-1|TRBV6-2/TRBV6-3
TGTGCCAGCAGTTTCGGGGGGCCGAACACTGAAGCTTTCTTT
CASSFGGPNTEAFF
>.|TRBD2|TRBJ2-3|TRBV4-1
TGCGCCAGCAGCCGAAAGGGCCTAGCGGACACAGATACGCAGTATTTT
CASSRKGLADTDTQYF
>.|TRBD1|TRBJ1-1|TRBV2
TGTGCCAGCAGCACAGGGGGCCCGAGAACTGAAGCTTTCTTT
CASSTGGPRTEAFF
>.|TRBD1|TRBJ1-2|TRBV19
TGTGCCAGTTCGGGATTCAACAGGGGGCCAGAGAATGGCTACACCTTC
CASSGFNRGPENGYTF
>few|.|TRBJ2-1|TRBV7-3
TGTGCCAGCAGCCTCCAAACAACGGGTGAGCAGTTCTTC
CASSLQTTGEQFF
>.|.|TRBJ1-2|TRBV4-1
TGCGCCAGCAGCCAAGGTCTGTCGGGTTCCAAACCTAACTATGGCTACACCTTC
CASSQGLSGSKPNYGYTF
>.|.|TRBJ1-2|TRBV24-1
TGTGCCACCGCCGACCCGTCGAGAGGGAAGGGCTATGGCTACACCTTC
CATADPSRGKGYGYTF
>few|TRBD1|TRBJ1-2|TRBV5-4
TGTGCCAGCAGCAGGCCTCAGGGGGTAGACTATGGCTACACCTTC
CASSRPQGVDYGYTF
>.|TRBD1|TRBJ2-7|TRBV5-1
TGCGCCAGCAGCTTGGGCCCGAGACAGGGTGGCGAGCAGTACTTC
CASSLGPRQGGEQYF
>few|.|TRBJ1-1|TRBV18
TGTGCCAGCCGATCAGGGAACATGAACACTGAAGCTTTCTTT
CASRSGNMNTEAFF
>.|.|TRBJ2-3|TRBV19
TGTGCCAGTAGTGTTCTTGAGACAGATACGCAGTATTTT
CASSVLETDTQYF
>.|TRBD1|TRBJ1-1|TRBV27
TGTGCCAGCAGGCCCCCCCCGGGACAGGGGGCAATGAACACTGAAGCTTTCTTT
CASRPPPGQGAMNTEAFF
>.|.|TRBJ1-3|TRBV11-2
TGTGCCAGCTCGGACCGGGGTAATGGAAACACCATATATTTT
CASSDRGNGNTIYF
>few|.|TRBJ1-5|TRBV7-9
TGTGCCAGCAGCTTAGGTCGGCAGCCCCAGCATTTT
CASSLGRQPQHF
>once|.|TRBJ2-1|TRBV10-1
TGCGCCAGCAGTCCAGAATTGGACAGCCACTACAATGAGCAGTTCTTC
CASSPELDSHYNEQFF
>.|TRBD1|TRBJ1-1|TRBV6-4
TGTGCCAGCAGCATCGACAGGGACACTGAAGCTTTCTTT
CASSIDRDTEAFF
>.|.|TRBJ2-2|TRBV5-5
TGTGCCAGCAGCTTGTCTTTGTCAGGGGTCAACACCGGGGAGCTGTTTTTT
CASSLSLSGVNTGELFF
>.|TRBD1|TRBJ1-4|TRBV28
TGTGCCAGCAGTTTGTACAGGGGAGTAGATGAAAAACTGTTTTTT
CASSLYRGVDEKLFF
>.|TRBD1|TRBJ1-1|TRBV10-3
TGTGCCATCAGACCAAGAGAGGGGGCGGTTAACACTGAAGCTTTCTTT
CAIRPREGAVNTEAFF
>.|.|TRBJ1-3|TRBV10-3
TGTGCCATCAGTACGGGGGGTAGTAGCTCTGGAAACACCATATATTTT
CAISTGGSSSGNTIYF
>.|.|TRBJ1-2|TRBV14
TGTGCCAGCAGCCAAGCTGATAACTTTTATGGCTACACCTTC
CASSQADNFYGYTF
>once|.|TRBJ1-4|TRBV29-1
TGCAGCGTTGAAGGGTGGGCAGGGAATAGCGAAAAACTGTTTTTT
CSVEGWAGNSEKLFF
>.|.|TRBJ1-2|TRBV29-1
TGCAGCGTTGAGGGAGTGAACTATGGCTACACCTTC
CSVEGVNYGYTF
>.|TRBD1|TRBJ1-4|TRBV6-1
TGTGCCAGCAGTGAGGGGCATGGACAGGCAACTAATGAAAAACTGTTTTTT
CASSEGHGQATNEKLFF
>.|.|TRBJ2-1|TRBV7-9
TGTGCCAGCAGCCCAGTGGCCAACAATTATCGTAATGAGCAGTTCTTC
CASSPVANNYRNEQFF
>.|TRBD1|TRBJ2-3|TRBV7-9
TGTGCCAGCAGCCCGTGGACAGGGAGCACAGATACGCAGTATTTT
CASSPWTGSTDTQYF
>once|.|TRBJ2-7|TRBV7-3
TGTGCCAGCAGCTTGGGGGGGCACGAGCAGTACTTC
CASSLGGHEQYF
>.|.|TRBJ2-4|TRBV30
TGTGCCTGGAGTGCTTCGGGGGGCGACATTCAGTACTTC
CAWSASGGDIQYF
>.|.|TRBJ1-4|TRBV7-9
TGTGCCAGCAGCCTTCGTGGGCAGAATAATGAAAAACTGTTTTTT
CASSLRGQNNEKLFF
>.|TRBD1|TRBJ2-7|TRBV5-1
TGCGCCAGCAGCTTGGTTGGGACAGGCCCCGACGAGCAGTACTTC
CASSLVGTGPDEQYF
>once|TRBD1|TRBJ2-7|TRBV6-5
TGTGCCAGCAGCGGACAGGGAATACTTTTGTACGAGCAGTACTTC
CASSGQGILLYEQYF
>.|.|TRBJ1-1|TRBV5-1
TGCGCCAGCAGCGCCGGGACACTTTTTGAAGCTTTCTTT
CASSAGTLFEAFF
>.|.|TRBJ2-3|TRBV25-1
TGTGCCAGCAGTGCTAGCGCGGTCACAGATACGCAGTATTTT
CASSASAVTDTQYF
>.|.|TRBJ2-1|TRBV7-7
TGTGCTAGCAGCTTAAGGGGAAAGAATGAGCAGTTCTTC
CASSLRGKNEQFF
>.|TRBD2|TRBJ2-1|TRBV7-2
TGTGCCAGCAGCCCAGTGGGCGGGGGCTACAATGAGCAGTTCTTC
CASSPVGGGYNEQFF